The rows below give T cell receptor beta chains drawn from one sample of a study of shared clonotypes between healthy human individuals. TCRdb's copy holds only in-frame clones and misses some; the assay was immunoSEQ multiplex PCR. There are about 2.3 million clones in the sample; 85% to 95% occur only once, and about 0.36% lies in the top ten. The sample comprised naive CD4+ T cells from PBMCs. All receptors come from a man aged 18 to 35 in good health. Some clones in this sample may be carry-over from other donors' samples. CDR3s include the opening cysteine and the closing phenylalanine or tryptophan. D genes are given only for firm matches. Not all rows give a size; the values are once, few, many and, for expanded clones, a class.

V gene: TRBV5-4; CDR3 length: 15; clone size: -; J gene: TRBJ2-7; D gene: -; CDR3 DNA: TGTGCCAGCAGCTTGGCCCCCAGTGACCCCTACGAGCAGTACTTC; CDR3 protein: CASSLAPSDPYEQYF
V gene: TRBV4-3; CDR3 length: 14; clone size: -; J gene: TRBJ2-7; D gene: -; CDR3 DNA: TGCGCCAGCAGCCAAGCCCCGGTTTCCTACGAGCAGTACTTC; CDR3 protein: CASSQAPVSYEQYF
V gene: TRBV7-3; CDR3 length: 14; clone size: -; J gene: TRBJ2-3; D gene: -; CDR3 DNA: TGTGCCAGCAGCAAGCGGGTTAGCACAGATACGCAGTATTTT; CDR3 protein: CASSKRVSTDTQYF
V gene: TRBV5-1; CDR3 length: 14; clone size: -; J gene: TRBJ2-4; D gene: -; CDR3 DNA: TGCGCCAGCAGCTTGGGCCGGACAGAGGGTCGGGAGTACTTC; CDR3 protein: CASSLGRTEGREYF
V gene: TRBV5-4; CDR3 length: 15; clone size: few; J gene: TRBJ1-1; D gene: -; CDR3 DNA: TGTGCCAGCAGCTTGCGACAGCTAGGGAACACTGAAGCTTTCTTT; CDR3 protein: CASSLRQLGNTEAFF
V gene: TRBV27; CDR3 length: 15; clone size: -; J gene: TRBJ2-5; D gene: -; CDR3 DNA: TGTGCCAGCAGTCCCGCGACCGACAGAGGAAAGACCCAGTACTTC; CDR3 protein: CASSPATDRGKTQYF
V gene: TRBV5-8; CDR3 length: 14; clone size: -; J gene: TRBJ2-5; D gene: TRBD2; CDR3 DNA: TGTGCCAGCAGACGAGGACTAGCACAAGAGACCCAGTACTTC; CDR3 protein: CASRRGLAQETQYF
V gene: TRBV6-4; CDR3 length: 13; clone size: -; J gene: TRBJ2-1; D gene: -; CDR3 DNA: TGTGCCAGCAGCCTAAGACTGGGGGGTGAGCAGTTCTTC; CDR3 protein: CASSLRLGGEQFF
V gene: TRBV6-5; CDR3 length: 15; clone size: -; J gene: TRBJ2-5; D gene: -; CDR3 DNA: TGTGCCAGCAGTTACTCACTGGCTAGACAAGAGACCCAGTACTTC; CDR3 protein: CASSYSLARQETQYF
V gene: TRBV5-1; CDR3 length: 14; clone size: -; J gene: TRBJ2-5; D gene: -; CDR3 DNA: TGCGCCAGCAGCTTGAATCCGGTGCAAGAGACCCAGTACTTC; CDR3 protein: CASSLNPVQETQYF
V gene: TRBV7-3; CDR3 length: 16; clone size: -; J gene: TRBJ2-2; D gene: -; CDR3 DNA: TGTGCCAGCAGCTTGGGGGCTCCGGGGGAGCCCGGGGAGCTGTTTTTT; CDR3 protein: CASSLGAPGEPGELFF
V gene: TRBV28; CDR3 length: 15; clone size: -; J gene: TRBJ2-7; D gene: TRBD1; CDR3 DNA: TGTGCCAGCAGTCTGGGACAGGGGGTCCCGTACGAGCAGTACTTC; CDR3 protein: CASSLGQGVPYEQYF
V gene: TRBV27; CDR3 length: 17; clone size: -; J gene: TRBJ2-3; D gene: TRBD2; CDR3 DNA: TGTGCCAGCAGTTTCGTCGGACTAGCGGAGATCACAGATACGCAGTATTTT; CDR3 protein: CASSFVGLAEITDTQYF
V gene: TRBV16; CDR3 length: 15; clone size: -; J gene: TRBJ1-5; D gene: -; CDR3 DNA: TGTGCCAGCAGCCAATCGTGGCAGGGTGATCAGCCCCAGCATTTT; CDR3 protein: CASSQSWQGDQPQHF
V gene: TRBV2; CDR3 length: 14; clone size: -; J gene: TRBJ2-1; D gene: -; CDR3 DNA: TGTGCCAGCAGGGGCCAGCCGGTCTACAATGAGCAGTTCTTC; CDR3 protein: CASRGQPVYNEQFF